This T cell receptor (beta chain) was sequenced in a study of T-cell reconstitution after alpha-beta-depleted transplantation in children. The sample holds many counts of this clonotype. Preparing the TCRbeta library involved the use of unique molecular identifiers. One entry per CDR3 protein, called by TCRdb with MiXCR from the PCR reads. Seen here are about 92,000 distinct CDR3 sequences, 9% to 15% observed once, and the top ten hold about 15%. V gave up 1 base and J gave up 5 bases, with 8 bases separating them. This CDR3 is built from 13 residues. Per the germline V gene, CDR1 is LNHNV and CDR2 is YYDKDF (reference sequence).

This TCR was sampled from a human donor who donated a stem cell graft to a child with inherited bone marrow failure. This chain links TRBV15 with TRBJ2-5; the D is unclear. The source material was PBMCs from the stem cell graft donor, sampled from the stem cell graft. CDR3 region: CATSRGVFETQYF. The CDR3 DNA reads TGTGCCACCAGCAGAGGCGTGTTTGAGACCCAGTACTTC.